These 2 T cell receptor beta chains were all obtained from the same sample, sequenced in a study of T cells after yellow fever vaccination. From the 5' RACE reads, TCRdb called clonotypes with MiXCR, one entry per CDR3 protein. Of 100,000 to 150,000 distinct CDR3 sequences detected, roughly 9% appear once; the ten largest clones hold 40%. The specimen comprised CD8+ T cells sorted from PBMCs, sampled on the day of the yellow fever booster vaccination. The receptors were gathered from a young man who received the YFV17D yellow fever vaccine.

The J gene is TRBJ1-5, the V gene TRBV4-2; tentatively, D is TRBD1 (5 bases). Germline V gives CDR1 LGHNA, CDR2 YNFKEQ. The CDR3 runs to 17 residues. V shed 3 bases and J shed 7 bases, with 22 bases lying between them. The DNA of the CDR3 is TGTGCCAGCAGCCAGGTCCAGGGATATGGGTCCCTCCAGCCCCAGCATTTT. Translated: CASSQVQGYGSLQPQHF.

Only a few counts were recorded for this clonotype. The chain couples TRBV18 to TRBJ1-2; 9 nucleotides agree with TRBD1. The germline CDR1 and CDR2 sequences are KGHSH and LQKENI. Trimming took 7 bases from V and 4 from J; bases not matched to a gene: 7. This CDR3 spans 14 amino acids. CDR3 region: CASLPGQGPYGYTF. CDR3 nucleotides: TGTGCCAGCTTACCGGGACAGGGACCCTATGGCTACACCTTC.